The TCR beta chain under discussion was sequenced for a study of T cells in Graves' hyperthyroidism and ophthalmopathy. Amplification yielded TCR beta CDR3 regions, with RNA transcripts as the source. First-round RT-PCR targeting the TCR CDR3 was performed with the HTBI primer set. TCRdb re-called the multiplex PCR reads with MiXCR, one entry per CDR3 protein. The sample carries about half a million distinct CDR3 sequences, about 20% recorded once. This TCR was recovered from a middle-aged man with Graves' ophthalmopathy. The specimen sequenced was blood.

CDR3 amino acids: CASSSGTGVDTQYF. The CDR3 DNA reads TGTGCCAGCAGCTCGGGGACAGGGGTAGATACGCAGTATTTT. The V gene is TRBV7-9, the J gene TRBJ2-3, with TRBD1 identical over 10 bases. Germline V gene sequence: CDR1 SEHNR, CDR2 FQNEAQ (reference sequence). V shed 4 bases, J shed 5 bases, and the junction held 3 bases outside the gene matches. CDR3 length equals 14 residues.